This T cell receptor beta chain stems from a study of blood T cell repertoires in COVID-19. Germline assignment: CDR1 SEHNR and CDR2 FQNEAQ (reference sequence). The CDR3 totals 15 residues. V lost 3 bases and J lost 2, with 10 bases in between. Some clones are missing from TCRdb's copy, which holds only in-frame ones; the method was immunoSEQ multiplex PCR. This table holds fewer than 300,000 clones, about 89% found once. The sequenced material came from peripheral blood. The rearrangement links TRBV7-9 to TRBJ2-2, with D maybe TRBD2 (5 bases). This sequence originates from a young woman with COVID-19, enrolled during active disease. The CDR3 spells CASSFYGVNTGELFF. CDR3 bases: TGTGCCAGCAGCTTTTACGGGGTAAACACCGGGGAGCTGTTTTTT. Drawing the rest from reference TRBV7-9 and TRBJ2-2, the complete variable domain is DTGVSQNPRHKITKRGQNVTFRCDPISEHNRLYWYRQTLGQGPEFLTYFQNEAQLEKSRLLSDRFSAERPKGSFSTLEIQRTEQGDSAMYLCASSFYGVNTGELFFGEGSRLTVL.